This TCR beta chain is from a study of cytomegalovirus exposure and HLA in healthy donors. Note on this clone: The antigen remains unidentified.

V lost 6 bases, J lost 0 bases, and 9 bases lay in between. The CDR3 covers 15 residues. Looked up from germline, CDR1 is SNHLY and CDR2 is FYNNEI. Study-wide results and limits: Sequencing had likely introduced a cluster of highly shared sequence variants as an artifact. Among the CMV-associated chains, a few were confirmed in vitro as specific for CMV antigens. An apparent linkage of common viral pathogens to several of the most significant clusters emerged in a later analysis.

PCR primers comprised 60 Vbeta and 13 Jbeta primers. Clones were sequenced by immunoSEQ multiplex PCR, and TCRdb holds only the in-frame ones, with some missing. Of under 200,000 clones in the sample, 75% were seen once. The chain carries TRBV2 and TRBJ2-6; D remains unclear. The sequencing sample was made of PBMCs. This sequence originates from a male donor in good health and CMV-seronegative. The CDR3 DNA reads as TGTGCCAGCAGAATGTTTCACTCTGGGGCCAACGTCCTGACTTTC. Its translation: CASRMFHSGANVLTF.